The 16 T cell receptor beta chains reported below all come from one sample, sequenced in a study of T cells in Graves' hyperthyroidism and ophthalmopathy. Amplification of TCR beta CDR3 regions was performed using RNA transcripts as template. A set of HTBI primers served as the primers for a first-round RT-PCR of the TCR CDR3. TCRdb reprocessed the multiplex PCR reads via MiXCR and lists one record per CDR3 protein. This table has under 200,000 distinct CDR3 sequences, 9.4% appearing once. Sequenced sample: blood. The receptor set was obtained from a woman aged 18-35 years with Graves' hyperthyroidism that later progressed to Graves' ophthalmopathy.

In this sample, this clonotype turned up a few times. The chain carries TRBV28 and TRBJ1-3; a weak D match, TRBD1 (6 bases). The germline gives CDR1 MDHEN, CDR2 SYDVKM. Deletions cut 3 bases from V and 0 bases from J, with 12 bases between. This CDR3 comprises 16 residues. The DNA for the CDR3 is TGTGCCAGCAGTTTGAGGGGGTCTTACTCTGGAAACACCATATATTTT. Residues: CASSLRGSYSGNTIYF. The complete variable domain, with remaining parts taken from reference TRBV28 and TRBJ1-3, reads DVKVTQSSRYLVKRTGEKVFLECVQDMDHENMFWYRQDPGLGLRLIYFSYDVKMKEKGDIPEGYSVSREKKERFSLILESASTNQTSMYLCASSLRGSYSGNTIYFGEGSWLTVV.

By sample fraction, this clonotype is medium-sized (0.01 to 0.1%). This sequence joins TRBV6-2 or TRBV6-3 and TRBJ2-7, with 7 bases lining up with TRBD2. V lost 4 bases and J lost 2; bases outside the gene matches: 5. The CDR3 is 14 residues long. Germline-derived CDR1 and CDR2 are MNHEY and SVGEGT. CDR3 DNA sequence: TGTGCCAGCAGTTTAGCGGGTTCCGCCTACGAGCAGTACTTC. It yields the protein CASSLAGSAYEQYF.

There are many counts of this clonotype. V is TRBV24-1 and J is TRBJ2-3, with 7 bases aligning to TRBD1. CDR3 length: 15 amino acids. Germline CDR1 KGHDR, CDR2 SFDVKD. V shed 9 bases, J shed 4 bases, and the junction held 12 bases outside the gene matches. The DNA of the CDR3 is TGTGCCACCCGCGGATGGGACAGTTACTCAGATACGCAGTATTTT. Translating it yields CATRGWDSYSDTQYF.

This clonotype was seen many times. This chain connects TRBV6-1 to TRBJ1-1; D perhaps matches TRBD1 (6 bases). The CDR3 length is 15 residues. CDR1 and CDR2 from the germline V gene are MNHNS and SASEGT. Trimming took off 5 bases at V and 1 base at J, with 14 bases between the two ends. The CDR3: CASSSTGPRNTEAFF. The CDR3 DNA sequence: TGTGCCAGCAGTTCCACAGGGCCCCGGAACACTGAAGCTTTCTTT.

This clonotype has just a few counts. This chain connects TRBV18 to TRBJ1-3; D is possibly TRBD1 (6 bases). Trimming shortened V by 2 bases and J by 4 bases, and 15 bases separated the two germline ends. CDR1 is KGHSH and CDR2 is LQKENI in the germline V gene. The CDR3 is 16 amino acids. The CDR3 region is CASSPTDSPTGNTIYF. The CDR3, as DNA: TGTGCCAGCTCACCAACGGACAGCCCGACAGGAAACACCATATATTTT.

At least ten counts were recorded for this clonotype. The chain has TRBV6-2 or TRBV6-3 and TRBJ2-7; the D gene is possibly TRBD2 (6 bases). V shed 7 bases and J shed 3 bases, with 16 bases lying between them. CDR3 length: 14 amino acids. CDR1 is MNHEY and CDR2 is SVGEGT in the germline V gene. CDR3 DNA: TGTGCCAGCACCTCGGCCCCGGGGGTCTACGAGCAGTACTTC. Protein sequence: CASTSAPGVYEQYF.

This clonotype was found many times. The rearrangement joins TRBV7-8 to TRBJ2-7, with a tentative D call TRBD1 (5 bases). Per germline, CDR1 SGHVS and CDR2 FQNEAQ. Trimming left V 0 bases short and J 5 bases short, with 11 bases between. This CDR3 has 14 residues. CDR3 region: CASSLAQGWDEQYF. The DNA of the CDR3 is TGTGCCAGCAGCTTAGCGCAGGGATGGGACGAGCAGTACTTC.

This clonotype was observed a handful of times. The chain couples TRBV5-6 to TRBJ2-1, with TRBD2 matching 10 bases. CDR1 and CDR2 from the germline V gene are SGHDT and YYEEEE. V was pared by 4 bases and J by 10 bases, with 14 bases of the junction left unmatched. The CDR3 is made up of 16 amino acids. The CDR3 spells CASSHQLAGTFGEQFF. In nucleotides, the CDR3 is TGTGCCAGCAGCCATCAACTAGCGGGGACTTTCGGGGAGCAGTTCTTC.

This chain uses TRBV3-1 with TRBJ1-2, with no clear D. CDR3 size: 16 residues. Germline values: CDR1 LGHDT, CDR2 YNNKEL (reference sequence). The V end lost 2 bases, the J end lost 4 bases, and 17 bases lay between the germline ends. The CDR3 here is CASSQLGQKKLYGYTF. The CDR3 DNA reads TGTGCCAGCAGCCAACTGGGCCAAAAAAAACTCTATGGCTACACCTTC.

This clonotype was observed many times. V and J are TRBV7-8 and TRBJ2-7; a weak D match, TRBD2 (5 bases). CDR1 and CDR2 from the germline V gene are SGHVS and FQNEAQ. This CDR3 has 13 amino acids. Trimming took off 1 base at V and 7 bases at J, with 11 bases between the two ends. CDR3 sequence: CASSLEGVGEQYF. The CDR3 DNA follows: TGTGCCAGCAGCTTAGAGGGAGTAGGGGAGCAGTACTTC.

This clonotype was recorded a few times. CDR3 nucleotide sequence: TGTGCCAGTAGTATAGATCAGAGCACAGATACGCAGTATTTT. Translation gives CASSIDQSTDTQYF. J is TRBJ2-3 and V is TRBV19, with unresolved D. CDR1 LNHDA and CDR2 SQIVND come from the germline V gene (reference sequence). CDR3 length: 14 amino acids. Trimming removed 0 bases at V and 0 bases at J, with 4 bases between. The full variable domain, completed using reference TRBV19 and TRBJ2-3, is DGGITQSPKYLFRKEGQNVTLSCEQNLNHDAMYWYRQDPGQGLRLIYYSQIVNDFQKGDIAEGYSVSREKKESFPLTVTSAQKNPTAFYLCASSIDQSTDTQYFGPGTRLTVL.

This clonotype was observed many times. CDR3 nucleotides: TGTGCCAGCAGCCCTGGACATGGGGTAAACTATGGCTACACCTTC. It specifies CASSPGHGVNYGYTF. The rearrangement links TRBV5-6 to TRBJ1-2; tentative D call: TRBD1 (5 bases). CDR3 length equals 15 residues. The germline V gene encodes CDR1 SGHDT and CDR2 YYEEEE. The ends were cut back, 4 bases at V and 2 bases at J, with 15 bases in the middle.

This clonotype appeared many times. The chain carries TRBV29-1 and TRBJ2-7, with TRBD1 matching 8 bases. The V segment lost 4 bases and the J segment 3 bases; nucleotides outside the gene matches: 17. The germline CDR1 and CDR2 sequences are SQVTM and ANQGSEA. The CDR3 loop spans 17 amino acids. The CDR3 bases are TGCAGCGTTGTTTCGGTTCGTGGACAGGGACGACTCTACGAGCAGTACTTC. It translates to CSVVSVRGQGRLYEQYF.

In its sample, this clonotype was seen many times. The V call is TRBV12-5, the J call TRBJ1-2; D gene uncertain. Germline CDR1 LGHNT, CDR2 FRNRAP. Trimming took off 10 bases at V and 4 bases at J, with 13 bases between the two ends. The CDR3 runs 12 residues. In DNA, the CDR3 is TGTGCTATAGAAAGACGGCCCTATGGCTACACCTTC. This codes for CAIERRPYGYTF.

The J gene is TRBJ1-6, the V gene TRBV13; 8 positions agree with TRBD1. The junction had 5 bases not matched to a gene; V was cut back by 5 bases and J by 8 bases. The CDR3 totals 14 residues. Germline V gene data show CDR1 as PRHDT and CDR2 as FYEKMQ (reference sequence). CDR3 residues: CASSPGQGHSPLHF. CDR3 nucleotide sequence: TGTGCCAGCAGCCCCGGACAGGGTCATTCACCCCTCCACTTT.

This clonotype has ten or more counts. CDR3: CATSRDRGGGETQYF. CDR3 nucleotides: TGTGCCACCAGCAGAGATAGAGGGGGCGGAGAGACCCAGTACTTC. The chain recombines TRBV15 with TRBJ2-5, with 7 bases lining up with TRBD1. This CDR3 contains 15 residues. V trimming: 0 bases; J trimming: 4 bases; junction bases outside the gene matches: 5. CDR1 LNHNV and CDR2 YYDKDF come from the germline V gene (reference sequence).